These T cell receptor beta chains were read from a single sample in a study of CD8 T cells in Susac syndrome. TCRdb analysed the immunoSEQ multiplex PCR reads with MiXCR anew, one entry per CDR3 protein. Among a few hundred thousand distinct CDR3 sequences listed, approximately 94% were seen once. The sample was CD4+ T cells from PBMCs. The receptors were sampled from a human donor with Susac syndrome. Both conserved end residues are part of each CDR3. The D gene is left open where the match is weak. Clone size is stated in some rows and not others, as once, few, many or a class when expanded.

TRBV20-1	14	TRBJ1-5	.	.	TGCAGTGCCCCAGGAATTGGTAAGGGTCAGCCCCAGCATTTT	CSAPGIGKGQPQHF
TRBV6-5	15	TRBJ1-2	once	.	TGTGCCAGCAGTTCATCGGGCCTCGGGAAATATGGCTACACCTTC	CASSSSGLGKYGYTF
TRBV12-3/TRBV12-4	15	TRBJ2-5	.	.	TGTGCCAGCAGTTTAGACCGGGGGCCGGCGGAGACCCAGTACTTC	CASSLDRGPAETQYF
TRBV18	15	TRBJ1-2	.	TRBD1	TGTGCCAGCTCACCTCCAGGGGGCTATAACTATGGCTACACCTTC	CASSPPGGYNYGYTF
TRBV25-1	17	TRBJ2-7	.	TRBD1	TGTGCCAGCAGTGAATCGCCGGACAGGGAAGGAGCCTACGAGCAGTACTTC	CASSESPDREGAYEQYF
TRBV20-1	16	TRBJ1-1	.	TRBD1	TGCAGTGCTAGTGGGGGACAGGGGGTGCGAGGCACTGAAGCTTTCTTT	CSASGGQGVRGTEAFF
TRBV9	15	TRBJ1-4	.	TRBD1	TGTGCCAGCAGCGCGGGACAGGGGGAAAGGGAAAAACTGTTTTTT	CASSAGQGEREKLFF
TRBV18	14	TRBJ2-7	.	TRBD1	TGTGCCAGCTCTCCTACGGACAGGGGCTACGAGCAGTACTTC	CASSPTDRGYEQYF
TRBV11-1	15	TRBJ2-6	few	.	TGTGCCAGCAGCTTAGACGTCTCTGGGGCCAACGTCCTGACTTTC	CASSLDVSGANVLTF
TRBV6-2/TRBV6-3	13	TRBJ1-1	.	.	TGTGCCAGCAGTCCTTCCGGGACGGCGGAAGCTTTCTTT	CASSPSGTAEAFF
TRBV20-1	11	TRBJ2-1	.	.	TGCAGTGCACAGGTTAACAATGAGCAGTTCTTC	CSAQVNNEQFF
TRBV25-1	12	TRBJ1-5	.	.	TGTGCCAGCAGTGTGGGGACACAGCCCCAGCATTTT	CASSVGTQPQHF
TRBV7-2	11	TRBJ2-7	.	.	TGTGCCAGCAGCTCGGGGCCCGAGCAGTACTTC	CASSSGPEQYF
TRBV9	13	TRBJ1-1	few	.	TGTGCCAGCAGCGTTGGGGGGGACACTGAAGCTTTCTTT	CASSVGGDTEAFF
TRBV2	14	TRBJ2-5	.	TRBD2	TGTGCCAGCTCCAGCGGGGGGGGTCTGGAGACCCAGTACTTC	CASSSGGGLETQYF
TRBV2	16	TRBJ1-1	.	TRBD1	TGTGCCAGCAGTGCGGACAGGGGGCGGGTGAACACTGAAGCTTTCTTT	CASSADRGRVNTEAFF
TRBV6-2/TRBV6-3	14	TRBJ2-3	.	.	TGTGCCAGCAGTTGGTCTATAGCTGCAGATACGCAGTATTTT	CASSWSIAADTQYF
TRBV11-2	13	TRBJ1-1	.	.	TGTGCCAGCGCCGGCGGGGGATGGTCTGAAGCTTTCTTT	CASAGGGWSEAFF
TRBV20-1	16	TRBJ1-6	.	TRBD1	TGCAGTGCTAGAGATCGAGTGGGGACAGCTAATTCACCCCTCCACTTT	CSARDRVGTANSPLHF
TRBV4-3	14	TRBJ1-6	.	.	TGCGCCAGCAGCCCCTGGAGGGGAGGCTCACCCCTCCACTTT	CASSPWRGGSPLHF
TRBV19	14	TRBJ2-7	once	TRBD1	TGTGCCAGTAGTATGCAGCAGGGGGCCTACGAGCAGTACTTC	CASSMQQGAYEQYF
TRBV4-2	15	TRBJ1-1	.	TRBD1	TGTGCCAGCAGCCAAGGGGACAGGGAAGGCACTGAAGCTTTCTTT	CASSQGDREGTEAFF
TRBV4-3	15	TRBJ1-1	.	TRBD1	TGCGCCAGCAGTTCAGGACAGGGGGAGAACACTGAAGCTTTCTTT	CASSSGQGENTEAFF
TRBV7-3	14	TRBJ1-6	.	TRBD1	TGTGCCAGCAGTAGGACAGGGGACAATTCACCCCTCCACTTT	CASSRTGDNSPLHF
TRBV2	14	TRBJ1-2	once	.	TGTGCCAGCAGGCCATATGGGGTCTCCTATGGCTACACCTTC	CASRPYGVSYGYTF
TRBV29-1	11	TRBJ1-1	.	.	TGCAGCGCTGCACTGAACACTGAAGCTTTCTTT	CSAALNTEAFF
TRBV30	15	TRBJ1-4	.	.	TGTGCCTGGAAACCCCGACGAAGGCAGGGCGAAAAACTGTTTTTT	CAWKPRRRQGEKLFF
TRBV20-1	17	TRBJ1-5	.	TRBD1	TGCAGTGCTAGAGATTGGACAGGGGGAAAATCAGGGTGGCCCCAGCATTTT	CSARDWTGGKSGWPQHF
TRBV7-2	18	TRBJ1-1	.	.	TGTGCCAGCAGCTTATCTACTGTGGGCAGGGGAATGAACACTGAAGCTTTCTTT	CASSLSTVGRGMNTEAFF
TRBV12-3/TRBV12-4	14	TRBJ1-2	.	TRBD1	TGTGCCAGCAGTTTAGCGGGACAGGGGACAGGCTACACCTTC	CASSLAGQGTGYTF